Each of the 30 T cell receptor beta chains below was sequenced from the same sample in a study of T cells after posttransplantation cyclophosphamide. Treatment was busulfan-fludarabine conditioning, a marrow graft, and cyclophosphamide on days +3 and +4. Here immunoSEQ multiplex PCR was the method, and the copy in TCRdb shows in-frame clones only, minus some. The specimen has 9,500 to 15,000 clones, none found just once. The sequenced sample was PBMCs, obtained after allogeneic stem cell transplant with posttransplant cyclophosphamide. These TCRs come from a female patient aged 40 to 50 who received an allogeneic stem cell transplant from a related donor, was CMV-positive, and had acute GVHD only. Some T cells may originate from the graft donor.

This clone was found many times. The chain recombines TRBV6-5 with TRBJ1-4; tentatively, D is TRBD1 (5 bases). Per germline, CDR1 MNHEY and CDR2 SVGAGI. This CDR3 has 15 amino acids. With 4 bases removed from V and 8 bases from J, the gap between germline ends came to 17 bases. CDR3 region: CASSSPTRQREKLFF. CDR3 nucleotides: TGTGCCAGCAGTTCCCCGACCCGACAGAGAGAAAAACTGTTTTTT.

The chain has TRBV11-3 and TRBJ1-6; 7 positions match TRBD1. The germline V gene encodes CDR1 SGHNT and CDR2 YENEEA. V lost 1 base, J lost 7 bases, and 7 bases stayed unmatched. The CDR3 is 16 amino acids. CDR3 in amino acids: CASSLALPGQNSPLHF. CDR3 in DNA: TGTGCCAGCAGCTTAGCCCTGCCGGGACAGAATTCACCCCTCCACTTT.

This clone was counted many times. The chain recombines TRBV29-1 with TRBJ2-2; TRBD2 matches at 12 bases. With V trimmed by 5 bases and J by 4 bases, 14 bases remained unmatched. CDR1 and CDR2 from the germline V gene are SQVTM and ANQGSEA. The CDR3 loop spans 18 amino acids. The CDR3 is CSVLGPLAGGLGTGELFF. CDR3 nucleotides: TGCAGCGTTCTTGGCCCCCTAGCGGGGGGGCTTGGCACCGGGGAGCTGTTTTTT.

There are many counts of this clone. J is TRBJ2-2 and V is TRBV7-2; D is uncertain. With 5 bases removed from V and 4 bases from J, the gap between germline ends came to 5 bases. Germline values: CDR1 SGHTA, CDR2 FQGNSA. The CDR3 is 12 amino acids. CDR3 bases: TGTGCCAGCAGCCCGAGCACCGGGGAGCTGTTTTTT. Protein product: CASSPSTGELFF.

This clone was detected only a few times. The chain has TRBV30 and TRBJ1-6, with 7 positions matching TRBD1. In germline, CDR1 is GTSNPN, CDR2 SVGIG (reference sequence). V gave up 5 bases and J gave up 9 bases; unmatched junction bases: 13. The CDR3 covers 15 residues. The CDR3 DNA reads TGTGCCTGGGGCCCATTAGACAGGGAAATTTCACCCCTCCACTTT. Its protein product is CAWGPLDREISPLHF.

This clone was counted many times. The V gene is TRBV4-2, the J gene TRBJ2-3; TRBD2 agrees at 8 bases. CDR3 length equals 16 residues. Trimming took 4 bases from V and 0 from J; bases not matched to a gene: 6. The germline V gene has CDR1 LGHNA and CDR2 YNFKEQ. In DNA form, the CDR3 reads TGTGCCAGCAGCCTTATTACTAGCGGAAGCACAGATACGCAGTATTTT. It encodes CASSLITSGSTDTQYF.

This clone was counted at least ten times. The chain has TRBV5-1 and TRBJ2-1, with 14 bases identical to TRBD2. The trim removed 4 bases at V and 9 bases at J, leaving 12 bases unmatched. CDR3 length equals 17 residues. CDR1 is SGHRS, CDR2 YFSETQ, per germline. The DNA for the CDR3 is TGCGCCAGCAGCCACAGGGGACTAGCGGGAGAACGAGGTGAGCAGTTCTTC. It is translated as CASSHRGLAGERGEQFF.

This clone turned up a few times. The CDR3 DNA is TGTGCCAGCAGTTTTTTTCCCCCGGGGGGGGAGCTGTTTTTT. Its translation: CASSFFPPGGELFF. This rearrangement joins TRBV27 to TRBJ2-2, with D tentatively TRBD2 (5 bases). The CDR3 is made up of 14 amino acids. CDR1 is MNHEY, CDR2 SMNVEV, per germline (reference sequence). Trimming shortened V by 3 bases and J by 8 bases, and 13 bases separated the two germline ends.

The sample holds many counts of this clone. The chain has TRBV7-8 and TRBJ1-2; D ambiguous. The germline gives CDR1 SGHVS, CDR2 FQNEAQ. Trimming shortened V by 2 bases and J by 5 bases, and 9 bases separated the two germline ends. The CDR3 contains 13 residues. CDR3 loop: CASSLLNEYGYTF. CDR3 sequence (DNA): TGTGCCAGCAGCTTACTAAACGAGTATGGCTACACCTTC.

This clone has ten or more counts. CDR3 protein: CASSVGTGTDTQYF. The CDR3 nucleotides are TGTGCCAGCAGCGTAGGGACAGGCACAGATACGCAGTATTTT. The V and J genes are TRBV9 and TRBJ2-3; weak D call: TRBD1 (6 bases). Germline CDR1 reads SGDLS; CDR2 reads YYNGEE. The CDR3 is 14 amino acids. V gave up 0 bases and J gave up 1 base, with 6 bases separating them.

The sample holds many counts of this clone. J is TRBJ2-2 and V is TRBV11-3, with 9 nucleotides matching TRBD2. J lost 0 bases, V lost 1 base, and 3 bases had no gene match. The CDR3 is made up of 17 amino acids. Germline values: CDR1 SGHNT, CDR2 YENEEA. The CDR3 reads CASSLGLAGTNTGELFF. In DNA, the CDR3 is TGTGCCAGCAGCTTAGGGCTAGCGGGGACGAACACCGGGGAGCTGTTTTTT. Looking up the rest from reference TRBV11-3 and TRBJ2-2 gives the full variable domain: EAGVVQSPRYKIIEKKQPVAFWCNPISGHNTLYWYLQNLGQGPELLIRYENEEAVDDSQLPKDRFSAERLKGVDSTLKIQPAELGDSAVYLCASSLGLAGTNTGELFFGEGSRLTVL.

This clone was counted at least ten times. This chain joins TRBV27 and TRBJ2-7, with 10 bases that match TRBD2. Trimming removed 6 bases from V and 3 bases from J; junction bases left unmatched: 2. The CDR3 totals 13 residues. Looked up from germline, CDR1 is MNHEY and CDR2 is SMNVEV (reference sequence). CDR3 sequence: CASRASGSYEQYV. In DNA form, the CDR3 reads TGTGCCAGCAGAGCTAGCGGGAGCTACGAGCAGTACGTC.

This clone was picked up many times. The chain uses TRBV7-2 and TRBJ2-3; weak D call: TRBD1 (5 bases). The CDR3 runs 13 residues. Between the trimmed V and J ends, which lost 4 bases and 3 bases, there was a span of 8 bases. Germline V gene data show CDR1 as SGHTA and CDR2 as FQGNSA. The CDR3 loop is CASSYDRTDTQYF. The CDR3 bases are TGTGCCAGCAGCTACGACAGAACAGATACGCAGTATTTT.

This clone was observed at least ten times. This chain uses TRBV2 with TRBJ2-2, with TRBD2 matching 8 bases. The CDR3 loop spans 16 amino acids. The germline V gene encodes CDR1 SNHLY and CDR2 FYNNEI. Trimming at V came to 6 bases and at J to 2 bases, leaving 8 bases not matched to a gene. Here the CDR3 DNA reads TGTGCCAGCAGACTGGGGGTAGCGGGAAACACCGGGGAGCTGTTTTTT. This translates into CASRLGVAGNTGELFF. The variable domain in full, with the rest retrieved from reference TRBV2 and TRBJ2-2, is EPEVTQTPSHQVTQMGQEVILRCVPISNHLYFYWYRQILGQKVEFLVSFYNNEISEKSEIFDDQFSVERPDGSNFTLKIRSTKLEDSAMYFCASRLGVAGNTGELFFGEGSRLTVL.

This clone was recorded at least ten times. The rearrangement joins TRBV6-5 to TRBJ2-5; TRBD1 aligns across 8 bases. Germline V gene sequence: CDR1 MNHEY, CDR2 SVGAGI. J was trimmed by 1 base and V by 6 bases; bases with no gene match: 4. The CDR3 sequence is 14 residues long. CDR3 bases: TGTGCCAGCAGCACAACAGGGGGCCAAGAGACCCAGTACTTC. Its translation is CASSTTGGQETQYF.

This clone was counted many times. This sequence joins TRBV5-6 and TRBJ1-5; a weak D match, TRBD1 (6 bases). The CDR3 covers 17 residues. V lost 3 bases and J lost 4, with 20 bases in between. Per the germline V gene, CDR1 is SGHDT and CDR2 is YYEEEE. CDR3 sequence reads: CASSSSGTQVYNQPQHF. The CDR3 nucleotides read TGTGCCAGCAGCTCCTCCGGGACACAAGTTTATAATCAGCCCCAGCATTTT.

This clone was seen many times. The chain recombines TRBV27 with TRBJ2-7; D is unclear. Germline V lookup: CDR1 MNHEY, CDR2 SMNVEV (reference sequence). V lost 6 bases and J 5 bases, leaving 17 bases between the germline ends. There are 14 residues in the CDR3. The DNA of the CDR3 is TGTGCCAGCAGCAGCTATCCGACATTCCACGAGCAGTACTTC. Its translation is CASSSYPTFHEQYF.

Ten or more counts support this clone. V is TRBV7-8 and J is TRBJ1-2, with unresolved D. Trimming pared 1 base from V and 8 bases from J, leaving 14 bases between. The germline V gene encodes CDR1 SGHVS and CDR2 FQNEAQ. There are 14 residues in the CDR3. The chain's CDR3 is CASSLVAGNRGYTF. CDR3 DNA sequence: TGTGCCAGCAGCTTAGTGGCCGGGAATCGGGGCTACACCTTC.

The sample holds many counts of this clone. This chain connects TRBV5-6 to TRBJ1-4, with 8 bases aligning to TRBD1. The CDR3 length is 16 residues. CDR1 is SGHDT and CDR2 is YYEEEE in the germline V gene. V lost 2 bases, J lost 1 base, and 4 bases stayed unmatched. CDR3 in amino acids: CASSFGTGRTNEKLFF. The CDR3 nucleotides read TGTGCCAGCAGCTTTGGGACAGGCAGAACTAATGAAAAACTGTTTTTT.

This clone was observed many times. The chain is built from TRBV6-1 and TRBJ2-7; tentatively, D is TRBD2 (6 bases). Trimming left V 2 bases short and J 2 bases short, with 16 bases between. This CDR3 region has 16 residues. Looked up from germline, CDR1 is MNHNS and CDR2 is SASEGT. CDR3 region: CASSELGGIVAYEQYV. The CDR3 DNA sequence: TGTGCCAGCAGTGAATTGGGCGGGATAGTAGCCTACGAGCAGTACGTC.

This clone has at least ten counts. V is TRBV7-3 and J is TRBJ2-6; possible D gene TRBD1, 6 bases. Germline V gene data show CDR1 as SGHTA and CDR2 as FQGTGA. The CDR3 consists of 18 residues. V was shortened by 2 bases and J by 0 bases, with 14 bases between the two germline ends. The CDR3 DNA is TGTGCCAGCAGCTTATCCCCGGGACACCTCTCTGGGGCCAACGTCCTGACTTTC. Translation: CASSLSPGHLSGANVLTF. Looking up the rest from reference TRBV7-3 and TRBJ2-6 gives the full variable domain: GAGVSQTPSNKVTEKGKYVELRCDPISGHTALYWYRQSLGQGPEFLIYFQGTGAADDSGLPNDRFFAVRPEGSVSTLKIQRTERGDSAVYLCASSLSPGHLSGANVLTFGAGSRLTVL.

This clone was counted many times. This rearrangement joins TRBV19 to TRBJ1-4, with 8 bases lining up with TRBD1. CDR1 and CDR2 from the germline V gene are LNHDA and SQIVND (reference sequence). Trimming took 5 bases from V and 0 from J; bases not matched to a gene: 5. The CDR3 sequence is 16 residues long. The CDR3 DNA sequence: TGTGCCAGTAGTCGCCGACAGGGGCCAACTAATGAAAAACTGTTTTTT. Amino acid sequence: CASSRRQGPTNEKLFF.

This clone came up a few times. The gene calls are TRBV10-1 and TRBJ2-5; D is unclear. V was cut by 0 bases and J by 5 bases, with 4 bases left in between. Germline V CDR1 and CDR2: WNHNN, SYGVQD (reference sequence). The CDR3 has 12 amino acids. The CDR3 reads CASSESEETQYF. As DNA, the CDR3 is TGCGCCAGCAGTGAGTCAGAGGAGACCCAGTACTTC.

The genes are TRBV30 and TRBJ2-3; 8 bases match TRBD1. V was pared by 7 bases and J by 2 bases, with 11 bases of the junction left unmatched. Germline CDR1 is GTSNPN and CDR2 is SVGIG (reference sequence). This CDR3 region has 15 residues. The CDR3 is CASGATGANTDTQYF. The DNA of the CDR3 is TGTGCCTCCGGGGCGACAGGGGCTAACACAGATACGCAGTATTTT.

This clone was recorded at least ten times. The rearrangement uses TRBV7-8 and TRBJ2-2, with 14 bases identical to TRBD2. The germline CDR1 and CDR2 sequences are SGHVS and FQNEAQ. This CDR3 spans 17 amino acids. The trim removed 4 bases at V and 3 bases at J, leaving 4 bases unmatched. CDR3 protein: CASSSPGLAGDTGELFF. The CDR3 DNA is TGTGCCAGCAGCTCTCCGGGACTAGCGGGAGACACCGGGGAGCTGTTTTTT.

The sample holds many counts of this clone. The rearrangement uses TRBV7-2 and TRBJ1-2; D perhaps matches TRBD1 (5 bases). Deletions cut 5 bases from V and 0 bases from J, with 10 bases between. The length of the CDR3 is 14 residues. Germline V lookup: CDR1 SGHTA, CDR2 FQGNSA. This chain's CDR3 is CASSLDTANYGYTF. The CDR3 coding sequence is TGTGCCAGCAGCCTGGACACGGCTAACTATGGCTACACCTTC.

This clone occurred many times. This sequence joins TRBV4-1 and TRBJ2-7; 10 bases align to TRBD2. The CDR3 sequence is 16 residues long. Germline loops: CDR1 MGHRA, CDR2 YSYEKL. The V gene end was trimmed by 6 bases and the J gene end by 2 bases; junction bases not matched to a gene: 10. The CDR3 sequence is CASRYPGLAIAYEQYV. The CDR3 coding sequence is TGCGCCAGCAGATATCCGGGACTAGCGATTGCCTACGAGCAGTACGTC.

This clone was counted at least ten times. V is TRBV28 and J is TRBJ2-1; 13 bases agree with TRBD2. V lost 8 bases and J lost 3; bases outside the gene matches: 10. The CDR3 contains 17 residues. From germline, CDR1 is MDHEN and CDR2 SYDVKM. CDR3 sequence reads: CASQRLAGGRGYNEQFF. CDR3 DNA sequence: TGTGCCAGCCAGCGACTAGCGGGAGGAAGGGGCTACAATGAGCAGTTCTTC.

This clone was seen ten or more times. CDR3 region: CSVPGSGANVLTF. The CDR3 DNA sequence: TGCAGCGTTCCAGGGTCTGGGGCCAACGTCCTGACTTTC. The chain couples TRBV29-1 to TRBJ2-6; perhaps TRBD1 as D (5 bases). From germline, CDR1 is SQVTM and CDR2 ANQGSEA. This CDR3 is built from 13 residues. V lost 5 bases and J lost 1, with 6 bases in between.

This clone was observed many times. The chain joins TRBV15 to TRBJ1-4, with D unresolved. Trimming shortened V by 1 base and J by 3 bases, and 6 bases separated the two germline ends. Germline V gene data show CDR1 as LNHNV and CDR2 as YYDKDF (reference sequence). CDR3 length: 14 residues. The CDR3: CATSRGASNEKLFF. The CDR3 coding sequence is TGTGCCACCAGCAGAGGGGCGTCTAATGAAAAACTGTTTTTT.